The T cell receptor beta chain under discussion was sequenced for a study of response to subunit inactivated influenza vaccine. Study results and limitations: Each seasonal influenza vaccination, the authors suggested, recruits few new T cells.

TCRdb redid the calling of the RT-PCR reads with MiXCR, one entry per CDR3 protein. In the table there are roughly 190,000 distinct CDR3 sequences, around 14% of which are singletons. With respect to this clonotype: Its antigen is as yet unknown.

Germline CDR1 is SGHAT and CDR2 is FQNNGV. J gave up 2 bases and V 2 bases, and 10 bases lay outside the gene matches. The CDR3 covers 19 residues. The chain uses TRBV11-2 and TRBJ1-3; 12 nucleotides align to TRBD1. The clonotype originates from a man aged 45-65 years who received an inactivated influenza vaccine. Sequencing was performed on CD8+ T cells sorted from PBMCs, taken more than 4 days after vaccination. CDR3 bases: TGTGCCAGCAGCTTATGGTCCGGGACAGGGGGCTGGACTGGAAACACCATATATTTT. It translates to CASSLWSGTGGWTGNTIYF.